The rows below give T cell receptor beta chains drawn from one sample of a study of cytomegalovirus exposure and HLA in healthy donors. Generated by immunoSEQ multiplex PCR, the TCRdb table keeps only in-frame clones and is missing some. This table has roughly 120,000 clones, 65% to 80% appearing once. Material: PBMCs. All receptors come from a human donor in good health. CDR3s leave out the opening cysteine and the closing phenylalanine or tryptophan.

j_gene: TRBJ2-5; v_gene: TRBV19; CDR3aa: ASSELQETQY
j_gene: TRBJ1-5; v_gene: TRBV6-6; CDR3aa: ASSTGQGLNQPQH
j_gene: TRBJ2-5; v_gene: TRBV5-4; CDR3aa: ASSLEWGSGSRETQY
j_gene: TRBJ2-2; v_gene: TRBV7-3; CDR3aa: ASSSSNSNTGELF
j_gene: TRBJ2-1; v_gene: TRBV25-1; CDR3aa: ASSDTTGQSSYNEQF
j_gene: TRBJ2-7; v_gene: TRBV6-6; CDR3aa: ASGRPSGRYHEQY
j_gene: TRBJ2-5; v_gene: TRBV11-2; CDR3aa: ASTPMGGETQY
j_gene: TRBJ1-3; v_gene: TRBV2; CDR3aa: ASSESQVRGNTIY
j_gene: TRBJ2-6; v_gene: TRBV19; CDR3aa: ATARTGKSGANVLT
j_gene: TRBJ2-3; v_gene: TRBV18; CDR3aa: ASSPREVDTQY
j_gene: TRBJ2-2; v_gene: TRBV11-2; CDR3aa: ASSLTERYTGELF
j_gene: TRBJ2-3; v_gene: TRBV7-9; CDR3aa: ASRKSGASTDTQY
j_gene: TRBJ2-1; v_gene: TRBV5-1; CDR3aa: ASSLRSSGFHNEQF
j_gene: TRBJ2-5; v_gene: TRBV5-6; CDR3aa: ASSRRRTGETQY
j_gene: TRBJ1-1; v_gene: TRBV6-6; CDR3aa: ASSYSGGRDTEAF
j_gene: TRBJ2-5; v_gene: TRBV5-1; CDR3aa: ASSLGTSGSGRQETQY
j_gene: TRBJ2-5; v_gene: TRBV5-8; CDR3aa: ASSLAGITQY
j_gene: TRBJ1-5; v_gene: TRBV28; CDR3aa: ASSLARIQPQH
j_gene: TRBJ2-7; v_gene: TRBV18; CDR3aa: ASSNRERSSYEQY
j_gene: TRBJ2-2; v_gene: TRBV19; CDR3aa: ASSFDRNTGELF
j_gene: TRBJ2-2; v_gene: TRBV9; CDR3aa: ASSVGGRGTGAGELF
j_gene: TRBJ2-7; v_gene: TRBV7-3; CDR3aa: ASGNRGQTGEQY
j_gene: TRBJ1-1; v_gene: TRBV7-9; CDR3aa: ASSEHFLTVNTEAF
j_gene: TRBJ2-7; v_gene: TRBV5-5; CDR3aa: ASRFVEGAYEQY
j_gene: TRBJ1-2; v_gene: TRBV6-1; CDR3aa: ASSELGYT
j_gene: TRBJ1-1; v_gene: TRBV5-1; CDR3aa: ASSLGTTGMGTEAF
j_gene: TRBJ2-2; v_gene: TRBV6-1; CDR3aa: ASRGTGTVGQKLF
j_gene: .; v_gene: TRBV29-1; CDR3aa: SVEGSRVHEQY
j_gene: TRBJ2-1; v_gene: TRBV4-1; CDR3aa: ASSQDQRIAGYNEQF
j_gene: TRBJ2-7; v_gene: TRBV7-2; CDR3aa: ASSAAGLAGGREQY
j_gene: TRBJ2-7; v_gene: TRBV28; CDR3aa: ASRLDSSSYEQY
j_gene: TRBJ2-6; v_gene: TRBV5-1; CDR3aa: ASSLQGAGANVLT
j_gene: TRBJ1-2; v_gene: TRBV7-9; CDR3aa: ASSISGDLNYGYT
j_gene: TRBJ2-1; v_gene: TRBV27; CDR3aa: ASSLLGGRENEQF
j_gene: TRBJ2-7; v_gene: TRBV4-2; CDR3aa: ASSQDTGEDSYEQY
j_gene: TRBJ1-2; v_gene: TRBV6-6; CDR3aa: ASSRAQGANYGYT
j_gene: TRBJ2-1; v_gene: TRBV7-8; CDR3aa: ASSPGGRGSYNEQF
j_gene: TRBJ2-7; v_gene: TRBV19; CDR3aa: ASSSTGYEQY
j_gene: TRBJ2-3; v_gene: TRBV5-1; CDR3aa: ASSLGGTNTDTQY